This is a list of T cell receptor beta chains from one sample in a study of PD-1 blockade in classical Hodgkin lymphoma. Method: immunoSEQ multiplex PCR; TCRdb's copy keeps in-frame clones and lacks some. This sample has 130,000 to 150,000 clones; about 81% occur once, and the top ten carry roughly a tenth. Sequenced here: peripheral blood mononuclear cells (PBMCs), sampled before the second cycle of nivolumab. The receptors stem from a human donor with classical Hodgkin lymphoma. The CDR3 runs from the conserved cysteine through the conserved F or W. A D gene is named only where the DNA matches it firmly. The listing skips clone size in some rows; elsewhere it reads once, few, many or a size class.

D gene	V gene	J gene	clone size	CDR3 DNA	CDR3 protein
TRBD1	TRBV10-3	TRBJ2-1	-	TGTGCCATCAGTGAGGGTTCGCGACAGGGATTCAATGAGCAGTTCTTC	CAISEGSRQGFNEQFF
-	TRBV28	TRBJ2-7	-	TGTGCCAGCAGTCTTCGGTCCGAGCAGTACTTC	CASSLRSEQYF
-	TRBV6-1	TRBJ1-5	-	TGTGCCAGCAGTGGTATGGGGATCGGTCAGCCCCAGCATTTT	CASSGMGIGQPQHF
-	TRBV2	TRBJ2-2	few	TGTGCCAGTAGAATGGGGGGCGGGGAGCTGTTTTTT	CASRMGGGELFF
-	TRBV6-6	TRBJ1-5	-	TGTGCCAGCAGTTACTCCAGGGGCAGCAATCAGCCCCAGCATTTT	CASSYSRGSNQPQHF
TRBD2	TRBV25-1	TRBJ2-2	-	TGTGCCAGCGCGAGACTAGCGGGAGGGCCCACCGGGGAGCTGTTTTTT	CASARLAGGPTGELFF
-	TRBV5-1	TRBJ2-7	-	TGCGCCAGCAGCGCTGGGGTTAGCGGATCATACGAGCAGTACTTC	CASSAGVSGSYEQYF
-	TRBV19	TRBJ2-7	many	TGTGCCAGTAGTTGGAGGAGCTCCTACGAGCAGTACTTC	CASSWRSSYEQYF
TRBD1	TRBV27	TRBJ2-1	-	TGTGCCAGCAGTCCAGCGGACAGGGGGCTGTACAATGAGCAGTTCTTC	CASSPADRGLYNEQFF
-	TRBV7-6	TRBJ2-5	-	TGTGCCAGCAGCCTCAACCTGTGGCAAGAGACCCAGTACTTC	CASSLNLWQETQYF
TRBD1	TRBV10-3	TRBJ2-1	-	TGTGCCATCAGTCCGTCTGGGACAGACGGCTACAATGAGCAGTTCTTC	CAISPSGTDGYNEQFF
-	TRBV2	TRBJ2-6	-	TGTGCCAGCAGTGAAGGGGGCCGCTCCACTGGGGCCAACGTCCTGACTTTC	CASSEGGRSTGANVLTF
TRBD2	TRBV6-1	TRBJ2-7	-	TGTGCCAGCAGGCTGACTAGCGGGAGCGAGCAGTACTTC	CASRLTSGSEQYF
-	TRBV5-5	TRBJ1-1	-	TGTGCCAGCAGCTTAGCCAGCAGGAACACTGAAGCTTTCTTT	CASSLASRNTEAFF
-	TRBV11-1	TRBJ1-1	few	TGTGCCAGCAGCTTAGGGCCTCTGGATGCTTTCTTT	CASSLGPLDAFF
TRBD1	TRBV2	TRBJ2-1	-	TGTGCCAGCAGTGGGGACAGGGGTGGGTACAATGAGCAGTTCTTC	CASSGDRGGYNEQFF
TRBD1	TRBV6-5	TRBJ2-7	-	TGTGCCAGCAACCTAAGGGGACAGGGTGTCGGCGAGCAGTACTTC	CASNLRGQGVGEQYF
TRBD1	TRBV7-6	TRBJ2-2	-	TGTGCCAGCAGCTTAGCGTTAGGACAGGGGAACACCGGGGAGCTGTTTTTT	CASSLALGQGNTGELFF
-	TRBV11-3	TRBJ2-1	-	TGTGCCAGCAGCTTATCAACAGGTTCCTACAATGAGCAGTTCTTC	CASSLSTGSYNEQFF
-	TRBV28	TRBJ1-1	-	TGTGCCAGCAGTTTATATCTGGGGAACACTGAAGCTTTCTTT	CASSLYLGNTEAFF
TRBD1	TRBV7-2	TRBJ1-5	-	TGTGCCAGCAGTTCCCCGGGACAGGGTAGGGATCAGCCCCAGCATTTT	CASSSPGQGRDQPQHF
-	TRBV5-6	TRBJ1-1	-	TGTGCCAGCAGCTTGGCGGTCGGCAGGGAGAGCACTGAAGCTTTCTTT	CASSLAVGRESTEAFF
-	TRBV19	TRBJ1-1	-	TGTGCCAGTAGTATAGATCTAGAGAACACTGAAGCTTTCTTT	CASSIDLENTEAFF
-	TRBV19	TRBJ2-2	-	TGTGCCAGTAGTGTACTAGCCGCGAACACCGGGGAGCTGTTTTTT	CASSVLAANTGELFF
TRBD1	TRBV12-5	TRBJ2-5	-	TGTGCTAGTGGTTTGGCCGGGACAGGGAGAGGAGAGACCCAGTACTTC	CASGLAGTGRGETQYF
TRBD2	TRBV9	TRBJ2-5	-	TGTGCCAGCAGTCCGACTAGCGGGGGAAAGACCCAGTACTTC	CASSPTSGGKTQYF
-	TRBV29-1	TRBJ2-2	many	TGCAGCGTTGAAGAAGGATGGACCGGGGAGCTGTTTTTT	CSVEEGWTGELFF
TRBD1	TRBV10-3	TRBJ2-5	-	TGTGCCATCAGTGAGCGTACAGGGGGAAGTGGAGAGACCCAGTACTTC	CAISERTGGSGETQYF
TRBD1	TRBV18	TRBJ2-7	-	TGTGCCAGCTCACCACCGATGGCGACAGGGTCTTGGGAGCAGTACTTC	CASSPPMATGSWEQYF
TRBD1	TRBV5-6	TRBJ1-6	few	TGTGCCAGCAGCTTCCGAGGGGGCGTCTATAATTCACCCCTCCACTTT	CASSFRGGVYNSPLHF
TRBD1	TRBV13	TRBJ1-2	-	TGTGCCAGCAGCACGACGACGAGGGGGCTTAAAGGGGTAAACTATGGCTACACCTTC	CASSTTTRGLKGVNYGYTF
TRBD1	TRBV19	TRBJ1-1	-	TGTGCCAGTAGGGGACAGCATAACACTGAAGCTTTCTTT	CASRGQHNTEAFF
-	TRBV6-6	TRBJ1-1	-	TGTGCCAGCAGTTCAGACAAGAACACTGAAGCTTTCTTT	CASSSDKNTEAFF
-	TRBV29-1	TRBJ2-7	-	TGTGGGGGAGGCCCCTACGAGCAGTACTTC	CGGGPYEQYF
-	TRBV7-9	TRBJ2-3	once	TGTGCCAGCAGCCACCTACCGGGACACTCTAGCACAGATACGCAGTATTTT	CASSHLPGHSSTDTQYF
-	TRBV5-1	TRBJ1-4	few	TGCGCCAGCAGCTTGTTTGCAACTAATGAAAAACTGTTTTTT	CASSLFATNEKLFF
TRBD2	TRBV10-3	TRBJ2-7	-	TGTGCCTCGTCCGGGACTAGCGGAGTCTACGAGCAGTACTTC	CASSGTSGVYEQYF
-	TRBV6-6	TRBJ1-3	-	TGTGCCAGCAGTTACGGTGGGGTAGGAGGAAACACCATATATTTT	CASSYGGVGGNTIYF
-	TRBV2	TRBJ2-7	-	TGTGCCAGCAGTGAAGCGGGGGCACGGGGGGCCCACGAGCAGTACTTC	CASSEAGARGAHEQYF
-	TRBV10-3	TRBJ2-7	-	TGTGCCATCAGGCCGGGGGGCGGCGGAGGCTACGAGCAGTACTTC	CAIRPGGGGGYEQYF
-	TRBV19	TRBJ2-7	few	TGTGCCAGTAGTATAACAGGTACCTACGAGCAGTACTTC	CASSITGTYEQYF
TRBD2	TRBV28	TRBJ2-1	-	TGTGCCAGCAGTTTCCGGCTAGCGGGAGTGTTCAATGAGCAGTTCTTC	CASSFRLAGVFNEQFF
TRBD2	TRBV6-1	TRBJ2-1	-	TGTGCCAGCAGTGAATGGGGACTAGCGGGGCGGAACAATGAGCAGTTCTTC	CASSEWGLAGRNNEQFF
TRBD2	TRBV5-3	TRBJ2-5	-	TGTGCCAGAAGCTTGGAGGGGATAGCGGGCGGGAGGGATCAAGAGACCCAGTACTTC	CARSLEGIAGGRDQETQYF
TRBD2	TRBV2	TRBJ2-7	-	TGTGCCAGCAAGCGGGACGCCAACTACGAGCAGTACTTC	CASKRDANYEQYF
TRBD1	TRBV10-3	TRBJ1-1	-	TGTGCCATCAGTGAGCCGACAGGGGGTGGGACTGAAGCTTTCTTT	CAISEPTGGGTEAFF